These 25 T cell receptor beta chains originate from one sample sequenced in a study of blood T cell repertoires in COVID-19. Some clones are missing from TCRdb's copy, which holds only in-frame ones; the method was immunoSEQ multiplex PCR. This sample has about 90,000 clones; around nine tenths occur once, and the top ten carry under 2%. Sequenced input: peripheral blood. Receptors originate from a man of 80 years or more with acute or convalescent COVID-19.

This chain links TRBV5-1 with TRBJ2-7; 8 bases are shared with TRBD2. The CDR3 runs 13 residues. The germline gives CDR1 SGHRS, CDR2 YFSETQ. Trimming at V came to 4 bases and at J to 6 bases, leaving 6 bases not matched to a gene. In nucleotides, the CDR3 is TGCGCCAGCAGCGAACCGGGACTAGGCGAGCAGTACTTC. Translating gives CASSEPGLGEQYF.

This clone is a singleton in its sample. The chain couples TRBV7-9 to TRBJ2-1, with 7 positions matching TRBD1. CDR1 and CDR2 from the germline V gene are SEHNR and FQNEAQ (reference sequence). Trimming at V came to 5 bases and at J to 4 bases, leaving 5 bases not matched to a gene. The CDR3 length is 14 residues. CDR3 residues: CASSDRDSYNEQFF. CDR3 DNA: TGTGCCAGCAGCGACCGGGACAGTTACAATGAGCAGTTCTTC.

This chain uses TRBV6-2 or TRBV6-3 with TRBJ2-1, with D possibly matching TRBD2 (6 bases). V lost 2 bases and J lost 5, with 13 bases in between. The CDR3 extends over 15 amino acids. Germline CDR1 MNHEY, CDR2 SVGEGT. The CDR3 region has the DNA TGTGCCAGCAGTTACATACTAGCTCTGAACAATGAGCAGTTCTTC. Its translation: CASSYILALNNEQFF.

The chain recombines TRBV4-1 with TRBJ2-7; D is possibly TRBD2 (5 bases). Germline-derived CDR1 and CDR2 are MGHRA and YSYEKL. CDR3 length equals 15 residues. V was shortened by 5 bases and J by 2 bases, with 16 bases between the two germline ends. The CDR3 DNA sequence: TGCGCCAGCAGCTACAATGCGGGCGGAGCCTACGAGCAGTACTTC. As protein: CASSYNAGGAYEQYF.

This clone was seen only a few times. The rearrangement joins TRBV30 to TRBJ1-2; 8 bases fit TRBD1. V was clipped by 1 base and J by 0 bases; unmatched bases: 4. Germline V gene sequence: CDR1 GTSNPN, CDR2 SVGIG (reference sequence). This CDR3 contains 15 residues. CDR3 residues: CAWSGGTGANYGYTF. The CDR3 DNA reads TGTGCCTGGAGTGGTGGGACAGGAGCTAACTATGGCTACACCTTC.

In its sample, this clone was seen a few times. The sample holds other DNA sequences that translate to the same CDR3. This rearrangement joins TRBV28 to TRBJ1-6, with D maybe TRBD1 (6 bases). Germline-derived CDR1 and CDR2 are MDHEN and SYDVKM. V was cut by 2 bases and J by 7 bases, with 15 bases left in between. The CDR3 covers 16 residues. The CDR3 loop is CASSLVGGQGNSPLHF. The CDR3 coding sequence is TGTGCCAGCAGTTTAGTTGGCGGTCAGGGGAATTCACCCCTCCACTTT.

The chain links TRBV4-2 to TRBJ2-1; 7 nucleotides line up with TRBD2. Germline assignment: CDR1 LGHNA and CDR2 YNFKEQ. The J segment lost 6 bases and the V segment lost 0 bases, leaving 8 bases of the junction unmatched. The CDR3 is 16 amino acids. CDR3: CASSQDKAGVSNEQFF. DNA of the CDR3: TGTGCCAGCAGCCAAGATAAGGCGGGAGTCTCCAATGAGCAGTTCTTC.

The chain joins TRBV3-1 (or the pseudogene TRBV3-2) to TRBJ2-1; TRBD2 aligns across 7 bases. The V segment lost 3 bases and the J segment 0 bases; nucleotides outside the gene matches: 5. From germline, CDR1 is LGHDT and CDR2 YNNKEL (reference sequence). The length of the CDR3 is 16 residues. The CDR3 DNA is TGTGCCAGCAGCCAGAGCGGGGTGAGCTCCTACAATGAGCAGTTCTTC. Translated, it gives CASSQSGVSSYNEQFF.

The V and J genes are TRBV9 and TRBJ2-2; D is unclear. Trimming removed 3 bases at V and 6 bases at J, with 15 bases between. Germline CDR1 is SGDLS and CDR2 is YYNGEE. The CDR3 is made up of 15 amino acids. CDR3 DNA sequence: TGTGCCAGCAGCGCGCTTGTGGGCCCCGCCGGGGAGCTGTTTTTT. It encodes CASSALVGPAGELFF.

V is TRBV4-3 and J is TRBJ2-7; 8 bases map to TRBD1. Looked up from germline, CDR1 is LGHNA and CDR2 is YSLEER. CDR3 length: 16 residues. Trimming at V came to 1 base and at J to 7 bases, leaving 12 bases not matched to a gene. CDR3 in amino acids: CASSQAQDRAKREQYF. The CDR3 bases are TGCGCCAGCAGCCAAGCTCAGGACAGGGCAAAAAGGGAGCAGTACTTC.

This chain links TRBV3-1 (or the pseudogene TRBV3-2) with TRBJ2-1; no clear D. V dropped 1 base and J dropped 10 bases, with 11 bases sitting between them. There are 13 residues in the CDR3. Germline CDR1 is LGHDT and CDR2 is YNNKEL (reference sequence). CDR3 in amino acids: CASSQGGLSEQFF. The CDR3 nucleotides are TGTGCCAGCAGCCAAGGAGGCCTTAGCGAGCAGTTCTTC.

In this sample, this clone turned up once. V usage is TRBV27 and J usage is TRBJ2-7; D might be TRBD2 (6 bases). Trimming stripped 6 bases from V and 4 bases from J, with 16 bases between. The length of the CDR3 is 14 residues. The germline V gene encodes CDR1 MNHEY and CDR2 SMNVEV (reference sequence). The CDR3 nucleotides are TGTGCCAGCAGCCTAAGGAGGGTCGGTTACGAGCAGTACTTC. Protein product: CASSLRRVGYEQYF.

For the CDR3, the DNA is TGTGCCTGGAGTGGGGCTAGCGGGAGATACAATGAGCAGTTCTTC. Amino acid sequence: CAWSGASGRYNEQFF. The chain carries TRBV30 and TRBJ2-1, with 10 bases identical to TRBD2. Germline values: CDR1 GTSNPN, CDR2 SVGIG (reference sequence). The CDR3 loop spans 15 amino acids. The trim removed 1 base at V and 4 bases at J, leaving 4 bases unmatched.

This chain uses TRBV19 with TRBJ2-2, with 9 nucleotides matching TRBD1. Germline V gives CDR1 LNHDA, CDR2 SQIVND (reference sequence). CDR3 size: 14 residues. V lost 7 bases, J lost 7 bases, and 7 bases stayed unmatched. CDR3 amino acids: CASIGTGWVGELFF. CDR3 sequence (DNA): TGTGCCAGTATCGGGACAGGGTGGGTCGGGGAGCTGTTTTTT.

V usage is TRBV28 and J usage is TRBJ2-7; 7 bases line up with TRBD1. V lost 6 bases, J lost 4 bases, and 9 bases stayed unmatched. This CDR3 is built from 14 residues. CDR1 and CDR2 (germline): MDHEN, SYDVKM. The CDR3 nucleotides are TGTGCCAGCAGCTTACAGGGGCGACAATACGAGCAGTACTTC. Translated: CASSLQGRQYEQYF. Using reference TRBV28 and TRBJ2-7 for the parts outside the CDR3, the full variable domain is DVKVTQSSRYLVKRTGEKVFLECVQDMDHENMFWYRQDPGLGLRLIYFSYDVKMKEKGDIPEGYSVSREKKERFSLILESASTNQTSMYLCASSLQGRQYEQYFGPGTRLTVT.

The J gene is TRBJ2-6, the V gene TRBV6-1, with TRBD1 identical over 7 bases. The CDR3 covers 18 residues. The J segment lost 1 base and the V segment lost 2 bases, leaving 8 bases of the junction unmatched. Per the germline V gene, CDR1 is MNHNS and CDR2 is SASEGT. CDR3 residues: CASSETETGNSGANVLTF. CDR3 DNA: TGTGCCAGCAGTGAAACAGAGACAGGGAATTCTGGGGCCAACGTCCTGACTTTC.

The gene calls are TRBV2 and TRBJ2-7; 10 bases align to TRBD1. Trimming cost V 4 bases and J 4 bases; bases outside gene matches: 1. Germline values: CDR1 SNHLY, CDR2 FYNNEI. This CDR3 has 13 residues. The DNA of the CDR3 is TGTGCCAGCAGTGTGGGACAGGGGTACGAGCAGTACTTC. Encoded protein: CASSVGQGYEQYF.

This clone has more than one count but fewer than ten. CDR3 coding DNA: TGTGCCAGCAGCCCAGCGGGAGGGCCACGTGGCGGCACCGGGGAGCTGTTTTTT. Its protein is CASSPAGGPRGGTGELFF. The V gene is TRBV27, the J gene TRBJ2-2; 10 bases fit TRBD2. CDR1 and CDR2 (germline): MNHEY, SMNVEV (reference sequence). V shed 6 bases and J 4 bases; nucleotides not matched to a gene: 14. The CDR3 totals 18 residues.

V is TRBV9 and J is TRBJ1-1; 7 nucleotides align to TRBD1. Trimming at V came to 4 bases and at J to 5 bases, leaving 14 bases not matched to a gene. The CDR3 covers 16 residues. Germline V gene sequence: CDR1 SGDLS, CDR2 YYNGEE. The CDR3 is CASSPARATGKTEAFF. The CDR3 region has the DNA TGTGCCAGCAGCCCAGCCAGAGCGACAGGGAAAACTGAAGCTTTCTTT.

This chain links TRBV30 with TRBJ1-1; a possible D gene is TRBD1 (6 bases). V was shortened by 4 bases and J by 2 bases, with 14 bases between the two germline ends. CDR1 and CDR2 (germline): GTSNPN, SVGIG (reference sequence). CDR3 size: 14 residues. CDR3 loop: CAWIPGVPNTEAFF. CDR3 bases: TGTGCCTGGATCCCAGGGGTCCCAAACACTGAAGCTTTCTTT.

The V call is TRBV5-6, the J call TRBJ2-1; D perhaps matches TRBD2 (5 bases). The CDR3 consists of 15 residues. Trimming cost V 4 bases and J 0 bases, with 11 bases left between them. Per the germline V gene, CDR1 is SGHDT and CDR2 is YYEEEE. The CDR3 DNA is TGTGCCAGCAGCGCCGGACTGAGCTCCTACAATGAGCAGTTCTTC. Its translation is CASSAGLSSYNEQFF. Full variable domain (outside the CDR3, taken from reference TRBV5-6 and TRBJ2-1): DAGVTQSPTHLIKTRGQQVTLRCSPKSGHDTVSWYQQALGQGPQFIFQYYEEEERQRGNFPDRFSGHQFPNYSSELNVNALLLGDSALYLCASSAGLSSYNEQFFGPGTRLTVL.

The chain joins TRBV5-1 to TRBJ2-7, with TRBD1 matching over 7 bases. With 3 bases clipped from V and 0 bases from J, the junction kept 6 bases outside the gene matches. This CDR3 region has 15 residues. Looked up from germline, CDR1 is SGHRS and CDR2 is YFSETQ. The CDR3 region has the DNA TGCGCCAGCAGCTACGGGACAGCGTACTCCTACGAGCAGTACTTC. Its translation is CASSYGTAYSYEQYF.

This chain uses TRBV19 with TRBJ1-5; TRBD1 matches 8 bases. This CDR3 spans 15 amino acids. CDR1 is LNHDA, CDR2 SQIVND, per germline (reference sequence). J gave up 4 bases and V 5 bases, and 7 bases lay outside the gene matches. CDR3 nucleotides: TGTGCCAGTAGTCGACTGGACAGGGATAATCAGCCCCAGCATTTT. Its translation: CASSRLDRDNQPQHF. The full variable domain, in which reference TRBV19 and TRBJ1-5 provide the parts outside the CDR3, is DGGITQSPKYLFRKEGQNVTLSCEQNLNHDAMYWYRQDPGQGLRLIYYSQIVNDFQKGDIAEGYSVSREKKESFPLTVTSAQKNPTAFYLCASSRLDRDNQPQHFGDGTRLSIL.

V usage is TRBV7-2 and J usage is TRBJ1-4; D is unresolved. The germline V gene has CDR1 SGHTA and CDR2 FQGNSA. Trimming cost V 2 bases and J 10 bases, with 11 bases left between them. This CDR3 has 13 amino acids. DNA for the CDR3: TGTGCCAGCAGCTTAAGTCGGTCCGGAAAACTGTTTTTT. This translates into CASSLSRSGKLFF.

The chain carries TRBV5-1 and TRBJ1-1; D is perhaps TRBD1 (6 bases). Deletions cut 2 bases from V and 4 bases from J, with 12 bases between. Germline V lookup: CDR1 SGHRS, CDR2 YFSETQ. CDR3 length: 14 amino acids. Written as DNA, the CDR3 is TGCGCCAGCAGCTTTCTCAGGGGAAGCACTGAAGCTTTCTTT. It codes for CASSFLRGSTEAFF.